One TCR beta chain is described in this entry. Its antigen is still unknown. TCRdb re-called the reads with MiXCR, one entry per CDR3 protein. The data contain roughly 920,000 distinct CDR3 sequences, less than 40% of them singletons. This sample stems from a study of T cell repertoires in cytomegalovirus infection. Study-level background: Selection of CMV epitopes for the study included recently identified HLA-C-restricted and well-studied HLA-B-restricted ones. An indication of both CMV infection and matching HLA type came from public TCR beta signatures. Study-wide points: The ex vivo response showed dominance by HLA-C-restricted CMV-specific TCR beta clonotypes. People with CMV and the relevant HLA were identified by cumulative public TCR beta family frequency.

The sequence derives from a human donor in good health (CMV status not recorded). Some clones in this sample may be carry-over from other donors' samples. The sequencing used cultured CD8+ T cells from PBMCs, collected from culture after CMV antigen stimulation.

The CDR3 DNA follows: TGTGCCAGCAGTCGTACAGGGGAAAGAAACTATGGCTACACCTTC. Translating gives CASSRTGERNYGYTF. This sequence joins TRBV28 and TRBJ1-2; 7 nucleotides match TRBD1. The CDR3 is 15 amino acids. After removal of 5 bases from V and 2 bases from J, the junction contained 8 bases not matched to a gene. Germline assignment: CDR1 MDHEN and CDR2 SYDVKM.